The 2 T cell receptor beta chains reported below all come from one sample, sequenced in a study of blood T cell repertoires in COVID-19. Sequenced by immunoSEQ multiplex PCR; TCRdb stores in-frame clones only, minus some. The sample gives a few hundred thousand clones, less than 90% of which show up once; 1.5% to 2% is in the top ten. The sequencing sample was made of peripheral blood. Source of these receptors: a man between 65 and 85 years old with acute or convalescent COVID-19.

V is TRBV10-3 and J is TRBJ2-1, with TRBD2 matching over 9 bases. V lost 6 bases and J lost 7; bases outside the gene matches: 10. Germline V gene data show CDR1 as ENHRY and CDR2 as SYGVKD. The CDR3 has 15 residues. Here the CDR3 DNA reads TGTGCCATCAGAGTAGCGGGAGAGAAGGGTAATGAGCAGTTCTTC. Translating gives CAIRVAGEKGNEQFF.

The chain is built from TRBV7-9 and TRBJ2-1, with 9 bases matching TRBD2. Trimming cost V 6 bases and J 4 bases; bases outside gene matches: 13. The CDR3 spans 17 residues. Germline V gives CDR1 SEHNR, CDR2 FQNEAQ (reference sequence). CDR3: CASSYPPRSGRYNEQFF. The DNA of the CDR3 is TGTGCCAGCAGTTATCCACCACGGAGCGGGAGGTACAATGAGCAGTTCTTC.